This record concerns one TCR beta chain sequence. Only a few counts were recorded for this clonotype. Which antigen it targets is not known. Base qualities are not recorded, but no much larger clone differs from it by a single base. Sequencer: Illumina NovaSeq 6000. cDNA libraries for TCRalpha and TCRbeta were prepared by 5'RACE using constant-segment primers, with sample barcodes and unique molecular identifiers added. Trizol reagent was used to extract RNA from every sample. Libraries were amplified in two PCR steps, with a second sample barcode and Illumina TruSeq adapters added in the second step. The libraries were sequenced on an Illumina NovaSeq using 2 x 150 bp paired-end reads. Turning to the authors' computational methods: With migec v1.2.7, reads were demultiplexed and then collapsed into UMI-guided consensus sequences. Using mixcr v2.1.11, UMI consensuses were aligned to TRA and TRB V and J templates and then assembled into clonotypes. A clonotype was counted as expanded or contracted only if both edgeR and NoisET called the change significant, with noise models trained on biological replicates. For edgeR calls, a false discovery rate-adjusted p below 0.01 and a log2 fold-change threshold of 1 were applied. As an exploratory analysis of dynamics, PCA with hierarchical clustering was applied to max-normalized trajectories of the 1000 most abundant clonotypes. Separately sequenced CD4+ and CD8+ repertoires were used to assign a CD4 or CD8 phenotype to each responding clone. TCRdb reran the public reads through fastp at Q25 and MiXCR, keeping productive beta chains. Duplicate CDR3 protein sequences are folded into a single record with the most common DNA and genes. TCRdb assigned the V and J calls; the authors' analysis was not used. The sample has about 390,000 distinct CDR3 sequences on record, roughly 15% of them singletons. Roughly 21% of the sample is taken by the ten largest.

The germline V gene provides CDR1 LGHNA and CDR2 YSLEER. The CDR3, from cysteine to phenylalanine, totals 13 residues. Only the CDR3 region is kept as DNA, spanning 39 bases read in frame from base 1. Trimming removed 10 bases from V and 2 bases from J, leaving 14 bases between the germline ends. The record originates from a study of T-cell memory formation after mild COVID-19 (dated by TCRdb to about 2021). Some background on the complete study: Most TCR sequence clusters were specific to one of the two donors. In two donors, T-cell clones that expanded and contracted after mild COVID-19 were tracked by sequencing TCRalpha and TCRbeta repertoires over time. The cohort comprised two young, previously healthy adult volunteers, one female and one male. Results and caveats for the whole study, not just this receptor: Contracting CD4+ clones appeared mostly in the CM and EM memory subsets, whereas CD8+ clones were enriched in EMRA. Whether the second-wave clones peaking on day 37 were SARS-CoV-2 specific was not confirmed. Clones contracting from day 15 to 85 had balanced CD4/CD8 phenotypes, while a second wave expanding from day 15 to 37 was biased towards CD4+. Only a couple of mild cases were covered by the study, and larger cohorts that include severe cases with pre-infection samples were considered necessary. Some responding clones were found in pre-infection memory, which suggests that pre-existing cross-reactive memory T cells took part in the SARS-CoV-2 response.

PBMCs were isolated by Ficoll-Paque density gradient centrifugation. The specimen was PBMCs or a T cell subset sorted from them (not recorded which). The rearrangement joined TRBV4-3 to TRBJ1-2; the D gene lacks a confident call. This receptor was obtained from a man aged 18 to 30 who had mild COVID-19 (a few samples of this study predate the infection). The sample titles of this study are shuffled in the database, so cell type and time point are left out; the donor was told from shared clones. CDR3 protein: CATSPGYNYGYTF. The sequenced DNA: TGCGCCACCAGTCCAGGTTACAACTATGGCTACACCTTC.